The 20 T cell receptor beta chains below come from one sample, sequenced in a study of blood T cell repertoires in COVID-19. The table came from immunoSEQ multiplex PCR; TCRdb's copy has only in-frame clones and leaves some out. The sample yields about 200,000 clones, 65% to 90% seen once. Material: PBMCs or T cells enriched from blood (not recorded which). The receptors were sampled from a woman in her thirties who had been exposed to COVID-19.

V gene TRBV11-2 combines with J gene TRBJ2-5, with 8 nucleotides matching TRBD2. The CDR3 is 15 residues long. V lost 2 bases, J lost 4 bases, and 6 bases stayed unmatched. Looked up from germline, CDR1 is SGHAT and CDR2 is FQNNGV. The CDR3 is CASSLWAGGGETQYF. Here the CDR3 DNA reads TGTGCCAGCAGCTTATGGGCGGGGGGAGGAGAGACCCAGTACTTC.

The V call is TRBV4-1, the J call TRBJ2-7, with D uncertain. This CDR3 contains 15 residues. CDR1 is MGHRA and CDR2 is YSYEKL in the germline V gene. The V gene lost 0 bases and the J gene lost 6 bases, with 15 bases spanning the gap. This CDR3 is CASSQDPPTTGEQYF. The CDR3 nucleotides are TGCGCCAGCAGCCAAGATCCTCCTACTACTGGCGAGCAGTACTTC.

As concerns this clone: At the DNA level, this CDR3 is encoded by other sequences in the same sample as well. V is TRBV9 and J is TRBJ1-1, with D possibly TRBD1 on 5 matching bases. There are 14 residues in the CDR3. Germline V gene data show CDR1 as SGDLS and CDR2 as YYNGEE. V was cut by 0 bases and J by 1 base, with 7 bases left in between. The CDR3 loop is CASSVVGGNTEAFF. CDR3 nucleotides: TGTGCCAGCAGCGTAGTCGGGGGGAACACTGAAGCTTTCTTT.

The rearrangement joins TRBV20-1 to TRBJ2-6, with D uncertain. CDR1 is DFQATT and CDR2 is SNEGSKA in the germline V gene (reference sequence). The CDR3 has 14 amino acids. The V end was cut by 3 bases, the J end by 0 bases, with 6 bases between. The CDR3 protein is CSASGHSGANVLTF. The CDR3 DNA reads TGCAGTGCTAGTGGGCACTCTGGGGCCAACGTCCTGACTTTC.

This chain uses TRBV4-1 with TRBJ1-2; possible D gene TRBD1, 5 bases. Trimming took 0 bases from V and 1 from J, leaving 12 bases between them. Per germline, CDR1 MGHRA and CDR2 YSYEKL. The CDR3 has 16 amino acids. The CDR3 region is CASSQEIGASNYGYTF. CDR3 DNA sequence: TGCGCCAGCAGCCAAGAAATTGGGGCCAGTAACTATGGCTACACCTTC.

This clone has a single count. The chain is built from TRBV11-3 and TRBJ2-7, with D perhaps matching TRBD2 (6 bases). Between the trimmed V and J ends, which lost 5 bases and 1 base, there was a span of 21 bases. The CDR3 runs to 17 residues. Germline values: CDR1 SGHNT, CDR2 YENEEA. CDR3 DNA sequence: TGTGCCAGCAGCCCGCCCGGTCGTGCGGGGCCTTCCTACGAGCAGTACTTC. As protein: CASSPPGRAGPSYEQYF.

J is TRBJ1-5 and V is TRBV6-4, with a weak D call TRBD1 (5 bases). Deletions cut 3 bases from V and 0 bases from J, with 6 bases between. This CDR3 has 14 residues. Germline loops: CDR1 MRHNA, CDR2 SNTAGT. This CDR3 is CASSETASNQPQHF. In DNA, the CDR3 is TGTGCCAGCAGTGAGACAGCTAGCAATCAGCCCCAGCATTTT.

The chain joins TRBV21-1 to TRBJ2-1; TRBD2 is the table's D call and was not checked against the DNA. TRBV21-1 counts as a pseudogene. The CDR3 consists of 15 residues. The CDR3: CASSKGVGGPNEQFF. CDR3 nucleotide sequence: TGTGCCAGCAGCAAAGGGGTCGGGGGGCCCAATGAGCAGTTCTTC.

The chain uses TRBV28 and TRBJ1-2; D gene unclear. CDR3 size: 14 residues. V was pared by 3 bases and J by 1 base, with 9 bases between. The germline V gene has CDR1 MDHEN and CDR2 SYDVKM. The CDR3 spells CASSLPHHNYGYTF. Here the CDR3 DNA reads TGTGCCAGCAGTTTGCCACATCATAACTATGGCTACACCTTC.

This clone was seen more than once but under ten times. V and J are TRBV2 and TRBJ1-5, with 7 bases aligning to TRBD1. The CDR3 totals 15 residues. V dropped 5 bases and J dropped 7; count of bases not matched to a gene: 11. Germline loops: CDR1 SNHLY, CDR2 FYNNEI. The chain's CDR3 is CASSTDRTVYQPQHF. The CDR3 DNA follows: TGTGCCAGCAGTACGGACAGGACGGTCTACCAGCCCCAGCATTTT.

This chain connects TRBV5-4 to TRBJ1-2; 8 nucleotides align to TRBD1. Germline CDR1 reads SGHNT; CDR2 reads YYREEE (reference sequence). This CDR3 contains 14 residues. The V segment lost 4 bases and the J segment 8 bases; nucleotides outside the gene matches: 10. The CDR3 DNA reads as TGTGCCAGCAGCCATGGACAGGGTGAGGGAGGCTACACCTTC. This sequence encodes CASSHGQGEGGYTF. Looking up the rest from reference TRBV5-4 and TRBJ1-2 gives the full variable domain: ETGVTQSPTHLIKTRGQQVTLRCSSQSGHNTVSWYQQALGQGPQFIFQYYREEENGRGNFPPRFSGLQFPNYSSELNVNALELDDSALYLCASSHGQGEGGYTFGSGTRLTVV.

This chain links TRBV12-1 with TRBJ2-2; no check of the table's D call, TRBD2, against the DNA was made. TRBV12-1 is termed a pseudogene. The CDR3 consists of 12 residues. The CDR3 reads CASSFVTGELFF. DNA of the CDR3: TGTGCCAGCAGCTTCGTGACCGGGGAGCTGTTTTTT.

The CDR3: CATSRGRQASGYTF. The CDR3 DNA sequence: TGTGCCACCAGCAGAGGTCGCCAGGCGAGTGGCTACACCTTC. The chain has TRBV15 and TRBJ1-2, with no clear D. The CDR3 loop spans 14 amino acids. Trimming removed 1 base at V and 7 bases at J, with 13 bases between. Germline V CDR1 and CDR2: LNHNV, YYDKDF (reference sequence).

The gene calls are TRBV30 and TRBJ1-6; tentatively, D is TRBD1 (5 bases). The CDR3 has 17 residues. Germline CDR1 reads GTSNPN; CDR2 reads SVGIG (reference sequence). The V gene lost 2 bases and the J gene lost 4 bases, with 18 bases spanning the gap. In nucleotides, the CDR3 is TGTGCCTGGAGTCAAATAGGAGGGGTCGCATATAATTCACCCCTCCACTTT. Amino acid sequence: CAWSQIGGVAYNSPLHF.

This clone was counted once. V gene TRBV15 combines with J gene TRBJ1-5; D might be TRBD1 (5 bases). This CDR3 has 16 amino acids. Germline lookup yields CDR1 LNHNV and CDR2 YYDKDF (reference sequence). Trimming removed 6 bases from V and 1 base from J, with 16 bases in between. The CDR3, as DNA: TGTGCCACCAGTAAGAAGGGGCCTGGGAGCAATCAGCCCCAGCATTTT. It encodes CATSKKGPGSNQPQHF.

This clone was seen more than once but under ten times. The chain recombines TRBV15 with TRBJ1-5; D call uncertain. V was cut by 0 bases and J by 4 bases, with 7 bases left in between. CDR1 is LNHNV, CDR2 YYDKDF, per germline (reference sequence). The CDR3 consists of 14 residues. The CDR3 nucleotides are TGTGCCACCAGCAGAGATCTAGGAAATCAGCCCCAGCATTTT. The encoded protein is CATSRDLGNQPQHF.

Details on this clone: The same CDR3 is also encoded by other DNA sequences in this sample. The chain is built from TRBV5-1 and TRBJ2-1; 8 bases match TRBD1. Per germline, CDR1 SGHRS and CDR2 YFSETQ. The CDR3 extends over 14 amino acids. The V segment lost 4 bases and the J segment 6 bases; nucleotides outside the gene matches: 6. The CDR3 sequence is CASSLGQGFNEQFF. For the CDR3, the DNA is TGCGCCAGCAGCCTAGGACAGGGATTCAATGAGCAGTTCTTC.

This chain uses TRBV6-5 with TRBJ1-6; no clear D. V lost 5 bases, J lost 7 bases, and 15 bases lay in between. Germline loops: CDR1 MNHEY, CDR2 SVGAGI. The CDR3 sequence is 15 residues long. CDR3 sequence: CASSTGRVLNSPLHF. CDR3 DNA: TGTGCCAGCAGTACCGGGAGGGTACTCAATTCACCCCTCCACTTT.

This clone was seen a few times. CDR3 residues: CAWIQGSGYTF. The DNA of the CDR3 is TGTGCCTGGATCCAGGGATCTGGCTACACCTTC. The chain joins TRBV30 to TRBJ1-2; the D gene is possibly TRBD1 (5 bases). This CDR3 is built from 11 residues. Germline V gene lookup returns CDR1 GTSNPN and CDR2 SVGIG (reference sequence). Trimming cost V 4 bases and J 7 bases, with 10 bases left between them.

This rearrangement joins TRBV18 to TRBJ1-1, with D perhaps TRBD1 (6 bases). CDR1 and CDR2 (germline): KGHSH, LQKENI. Trimming removed 3 bases from V and 2 bases from J, with 13 bases in between. The CDR3 totals 15 residues. CDR3 in amino acids: CASSPSRGANTEAFF. CDR3 in DNA: TGTGCCAGCTCACCCTCCAGGGGAGCCAACACTGAAGCTTTCTTT.